This note documents a single TCR beta chain sequence. Its antigen is currently unknown. This specimen comes from a study of graft-versus-host responses after intestinal transplantation. Sequencing used immunoSEQ multiplex PCR; TCRdb keeps in-frame clones, though not all of them. The sample includes 75,000 to 95,000 clones, approximately 89% seen only once; the top ten take 0.3% to 0.35%. Trimming took off 6 bases at V and 9 bases at J, with 17 bases between the two ends. This CDR3 comprises 13 residues. Germline V gene sequence: CDR1 SEHNR, CDR2 FQNEAQ (reference sequence). V usage is TRBV7-9 and J usage is TRBJ2-5, with a tentative D call TRBD1 (7 bases). The sequence was obtained from a human donor who was the organ donor for an intestinal transplant. The source was unstimulated CD4+ T cells sorted from spleen or lymph node cells, collected before transplant. For the CDR3, the DNA is TGTGCCAGCAGGCGGGACAGCTTTGAGGCCCAGTACTTC. This encodes CASRRDSFEAQYF.